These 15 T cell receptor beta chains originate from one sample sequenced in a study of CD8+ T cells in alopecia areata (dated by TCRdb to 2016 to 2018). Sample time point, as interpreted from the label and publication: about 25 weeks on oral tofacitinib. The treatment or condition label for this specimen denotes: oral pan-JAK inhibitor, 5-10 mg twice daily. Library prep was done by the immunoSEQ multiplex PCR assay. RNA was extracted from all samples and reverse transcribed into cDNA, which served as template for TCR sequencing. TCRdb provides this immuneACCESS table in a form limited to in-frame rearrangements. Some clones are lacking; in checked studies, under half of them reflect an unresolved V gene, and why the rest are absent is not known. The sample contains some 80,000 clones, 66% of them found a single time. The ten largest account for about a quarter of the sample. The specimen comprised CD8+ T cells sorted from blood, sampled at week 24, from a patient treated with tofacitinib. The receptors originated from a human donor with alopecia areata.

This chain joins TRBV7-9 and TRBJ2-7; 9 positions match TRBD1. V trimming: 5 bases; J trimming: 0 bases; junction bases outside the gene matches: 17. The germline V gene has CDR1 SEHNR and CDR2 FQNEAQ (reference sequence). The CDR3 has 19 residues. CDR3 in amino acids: CASSPRGTGWGPSSYEQYF. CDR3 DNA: TGTGCCAGCAGCCCGAGAGGGACAGGGTGGGGACCCAGCTCCTACGAGCAGTACTTC.

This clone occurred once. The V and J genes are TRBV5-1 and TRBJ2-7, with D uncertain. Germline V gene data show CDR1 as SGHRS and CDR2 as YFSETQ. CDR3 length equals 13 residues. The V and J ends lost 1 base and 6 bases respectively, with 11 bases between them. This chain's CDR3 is CASSLTGPSEQYF. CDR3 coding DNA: TGCGCCAGCAGCTTGACTGGACCGAGCGAGCAGTACTTC.

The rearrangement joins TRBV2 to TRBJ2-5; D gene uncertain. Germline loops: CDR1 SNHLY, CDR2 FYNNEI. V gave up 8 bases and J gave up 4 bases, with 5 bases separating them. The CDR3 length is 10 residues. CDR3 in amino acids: CASRRETQYF. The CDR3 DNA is TGTGCCAGCCGTCGAGAGACCCAGTACTTC.

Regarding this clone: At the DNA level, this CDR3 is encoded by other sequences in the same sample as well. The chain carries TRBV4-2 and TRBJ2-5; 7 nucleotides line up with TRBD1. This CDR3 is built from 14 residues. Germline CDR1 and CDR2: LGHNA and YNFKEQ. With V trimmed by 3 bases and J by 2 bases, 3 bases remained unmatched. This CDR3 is CASSQKDRQETQYF. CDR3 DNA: TGTGCCAGCAGCCAGAAGGACAGGCAAGAGACCCAGTACTTC.

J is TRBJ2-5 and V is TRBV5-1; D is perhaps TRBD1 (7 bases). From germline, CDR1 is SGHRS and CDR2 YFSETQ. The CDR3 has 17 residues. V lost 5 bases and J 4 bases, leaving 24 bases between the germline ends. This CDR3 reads CASRVEMRQGGGETQYF. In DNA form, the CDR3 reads TGCGCCAGCAGAGTTGAAATGAGACAGGGAGGAGGAGAGACCCAGTACTTC.

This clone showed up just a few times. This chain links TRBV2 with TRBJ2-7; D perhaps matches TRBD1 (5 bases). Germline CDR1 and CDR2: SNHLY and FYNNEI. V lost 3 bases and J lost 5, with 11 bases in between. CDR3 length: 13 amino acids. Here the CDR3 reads CASSDLGRNEQYF. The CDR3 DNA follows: TGTGCCAGCAGTGACTTGGGGCGAAACGAGCAGTACTTC.

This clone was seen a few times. The CDR3 spells CASSYRRVTDTQYF. The CDR3 region has the DNA TGTGCCAGCAGTTACCGGCGGGTCACAGATACGCAGTATTTT. The V gene is TRBV6-5, the J gene TRBJ2-3; possible D gene TRBD2, 5 bases. Germline CDR1 reads MNHEY; CDR2 reads SVGAGI. CDR3 length: 14 amino acids. V was cut by 2 bases and J by 2 bases, with 8 bases left in between.

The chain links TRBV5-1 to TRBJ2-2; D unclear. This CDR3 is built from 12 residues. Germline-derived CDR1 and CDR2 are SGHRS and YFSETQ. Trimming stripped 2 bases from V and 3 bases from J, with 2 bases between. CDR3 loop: CASSFHTGELFF. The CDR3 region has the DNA TGCGCCAGCAGCTTTCACACCGGGGAGCTGTTTTTT.

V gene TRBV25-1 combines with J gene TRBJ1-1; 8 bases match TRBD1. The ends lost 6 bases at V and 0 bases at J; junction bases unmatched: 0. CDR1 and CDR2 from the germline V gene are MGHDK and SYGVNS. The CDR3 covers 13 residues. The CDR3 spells CASRTGVNTEAFF. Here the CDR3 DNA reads TGTGCCAGCAGGACAGGGGTGAACACTGAAGCTTTCTTT.

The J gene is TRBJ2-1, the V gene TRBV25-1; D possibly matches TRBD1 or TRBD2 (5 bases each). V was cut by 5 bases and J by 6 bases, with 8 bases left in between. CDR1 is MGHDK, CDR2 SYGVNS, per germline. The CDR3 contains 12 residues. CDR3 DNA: TGTGCCAGCAGTATCGGGGCCAATGAGCAGTTCTTC. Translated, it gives CASSIGANEQFF.

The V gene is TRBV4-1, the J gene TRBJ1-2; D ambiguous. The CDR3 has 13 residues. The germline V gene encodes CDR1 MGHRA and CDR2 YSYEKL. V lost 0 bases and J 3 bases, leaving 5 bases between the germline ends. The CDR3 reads CASSQESDYGYTF. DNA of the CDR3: TGCGCCAGCAGCCAAGAATCAGACTATGGCTACACCTTC.

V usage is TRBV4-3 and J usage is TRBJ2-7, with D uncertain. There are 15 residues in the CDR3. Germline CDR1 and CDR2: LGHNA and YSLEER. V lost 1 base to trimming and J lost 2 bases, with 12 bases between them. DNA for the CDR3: TGCGCCAGCAGCCAAGGGCCGGCGGAAACCTACGAGCAGTACTTC. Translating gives CASSQGPAETYEQYF.

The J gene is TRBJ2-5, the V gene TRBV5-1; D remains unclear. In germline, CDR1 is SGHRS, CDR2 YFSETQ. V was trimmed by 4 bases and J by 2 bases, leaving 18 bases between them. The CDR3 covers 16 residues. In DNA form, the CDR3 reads TGCGCCAGCAGCGACATCGGAAGCGCCACACAAGAGACCCAGTACTTC. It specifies CASSDIGSATQETQYF.

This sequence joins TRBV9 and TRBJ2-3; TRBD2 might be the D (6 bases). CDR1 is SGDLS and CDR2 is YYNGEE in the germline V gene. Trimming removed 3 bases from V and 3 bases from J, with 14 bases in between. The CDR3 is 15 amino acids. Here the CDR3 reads CASSEGTGVTDTQYF. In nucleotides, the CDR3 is TGTGCCAGCAGCGAGGGGACGGGGGTGACAGATACGCAGTATTTT.

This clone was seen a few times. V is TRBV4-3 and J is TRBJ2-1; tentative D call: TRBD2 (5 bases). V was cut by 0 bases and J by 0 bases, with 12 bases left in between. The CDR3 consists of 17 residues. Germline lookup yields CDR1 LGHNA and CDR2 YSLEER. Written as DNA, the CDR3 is TGCGCCAGCAGCCAAGAATTCGGACTTGCCTCCTACAATGAGCAGTTCTTC. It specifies CASSQEFGLASYNEQFF.